One sample yielded the 23 T cell receptor beta chains listed below, sequenced in a study of blood T cell repertoires in COVID-19. Libraries were prepared by immunoSEQ multiplex PCR; TCRdb keeps only in-frame clonotypes and omits some of them. The sample shows more than 50,000 clones, around four fifths of them seen only once. Sequencing input: peripheral blood. All receptors come from a human donor in a cohort sampled during active COVID-19.

The V call is TRBV18, the J call TRBJ1-2, with 9 bases lining up with TRBD1. CDR1 is KGHSH and CDR2 is LQKENI in the germline V gene. This CDR3 has 14 amino acids. The V segment lost 3 bases and the J segment 3 bases; nucleotides outside the gene matches: 2. The CDR3 reads CASSPGQGDYGYTF. Here the CDR3 DNA reads TGTGCCAGCTCACCGGGACAGGGCGACTATGGCTACACCTTC.

This clone was counted only a few times. J is TRBJ2-7 and V is TRBV5-1, with 12 bases lining up with TRBD1. Germline-derived CDR1 and CDR2 are SGHRS and YFSETQ. V gave up 2 bases and J gave up 6 bases; unmatched junction bases: 6. The CDR3 length is 15 residues. The CDR3 nucleotides are TGCGCCAGCAGCTTATCCGGGACAGGGGGCGGCGAGCAGTACTTC. Its protein product is CASSLSGTGGGEQYF.

This chain joins TRBV5-8 and TRBJ1-2; the D gene is possibly TRBD1 (5 bases). This CDR3 contains 14 residues. The germline gives CDR1 SGHTS, CDR2 YDEGEE. The ends were cut back, 2 bases at V and 7 bases at J, with 15 bases in the middle. The CDR3, as DNA: TGTGCCAGCAGCTTACAGGAGGGATCGTTTGGCTACACCTTC. It specifies CASSLQEGSFGYTF.

The chain combines TRBV9 with TRBJ2-2; D call uncertain. Germline lookup yields CDR1 SGDLS and CDR2 YYNGEE. Between the trimmed V and J ends, which lost 4 bases and 5 bases, there was a span of 18 bases. This CDR3 spans 16 amino acids. The CDR3 reads CASSSPGGSGTGELFF. The CDR3 coding sequence is TGTGCCAGCAGCTCCCCAGGTGGCAGTGGGACCGGGGAGCTGTTTTTT.

The chain recombines TRBV5-1 with TRBJ2-5; tentative D call: TRBD2 (5 bases). Germline-derived CDR1 and CDR2 are SGHRS and YFSETQ. V shed 0 bases and J shed 3 bases, with 6 bases lying between them. This CDR3 region has 13 residues. The DNA for the CDR3 is TGCGCCAGCAGCTTGGTTAGCGAAGAGACCCAGTACTTC. Amino acids: CASSLVSEETQYF.

V is TRBV7-2 and J is TRBJ1-5; D gene unclear. Trimming pared 5 bases from V and 3 bases from J, leaving 11 bases between. The CDR3 sequence is 14 residues long. Germline loops: CDR1 SGHTA, CDR2 FQGNSA. CDR3 in amino acids: CASSPYSVNQPQHF. CDR3 sequence (DNA): TGTGCCAGCAGCCCGTACAGTGTCAATCAGCCCCAGCATTTT.

This rearrangement joins TRBV30 to TRBJ1-1, with D unresolved. This CDR3 is built from 11 residues. CDR1 is GTSNPN and CDR2 is SVGIG in the germline V gene (reference sequence). Trimming shortened V by 5 bases and J by 1 base, and 5 bases separated the two germline ends. The chain's CDR3 is CAWARNTEAFF. The CDR3 DNA follows: TGTGCCTGGGCCCGGAACACTGAAGCTTTCTTT. The full variable domain, with the rest looked up from reference TRBV30 and TRBJ1-1, is SQTIHQWPATLVQPVGSPLSLECTVEGTSNPNLYWYRQAAGRGLQLLFYSVGIGQISSEVPQNLSASRPQDRQFILSSKKLLLSDSGFYLCAWARNTEAFFGQGTRLTVV.

This chain joins TRBV5-1 and TRBJ1-3; D is perhaps TRBD1 (6 bases). Trimming cost V 0 bases and J 4 bases, with 11 bases left between them. In germline, CDR1 is SGHRS, CDR2 YFSETQ. The CDR3 runs 15 residues. The CDR3 DNA is TGCGCCAGCAGCTTGGGAGGGACACACGGAAACACCATATATTTT. As protein: CASSLGGTHGNTIYF.

CDR3 sequence: CATSGGQGAVNQPQHF. The CDR3 bases are TGTGCCACCAGTGGGGGTCAGGGGGCCGTCAATCAGCCCCAGCATTTT. The chain has TRBV24-1 and TRBJ1-5; TRBD1 agrees at 8 bases. CDR3 length equals 16 residues. J was trimmed by 3 bases and V by 5 bases; bases with no gene match: 8. Germline V gene data show CDR1 as KGHDR and CDR2 as SFDVKD.

V gene TRBV30 combines with J gene TRBJ1-6; 7 bases fit TRBD1. This CDR3 has 13 amino acids. J gave up 7 bases and V 1 base, and 1 base lay outside the gene matches. Per germline, CDR1 GTSNPN and CDR2 SVGIG (reference sequence). This CDR3 reads CAWSEQGNSPLHF. The DNA for the CDR3 is TGTGCCTGGAGTGAACAGGGGAATTCACCCCTCCACTTT.

This chain uses TRBV19 with TRBJ2-1; TRBD2 agrees at 14 bases. V trimming: 10 bases; J trimming: 7 bases; junction bases outside the gene matches: 9. The CDR3 extends over 15 amino acids. Germline loops: CDR1 LNHDA, CDR2 SQIVND (reference sequence). CDR3 region: CATSGGTSGGNEQFF. The CDR3 DNA reads TGTGCCACCAGTGGTGGGACTAGCGGGGGAAATGAGCAGTTCTTC.

The V call is TRBV3-1 (or the pseudogene TRBV3-2), the J call TRBJ2-7, with a possible D match to TRBD1 (6 bases). The CDR3 is made up of 14 amino acids. From germline, CDR1 is LGHDT and CDR2 YNNKEL (reference sequence). With 3 bases removed from V and 0 bases from J, the gap between germline ends came to 9 bases. CDR3 bases: TGTGCCAGCAGCCAGGGGACACGCTCCTACGAGCAGTACTTC. Its protein product is CASSQGTRSYEQYF.

The chain links TRBV5-1 to TRBJ2-1, with 8 bases lining up with TRBD1. The CDR3 runs to 13 residues. Germline V lookup: CDR1 SGHRS, CDR2 YFSETQ. The V and J ends lost 2 bases and 9 bases, in that order; junction bases with no gene match: 4. The CDR3 bases are TGCGCCAGCAGCTTCGCAGGGGGCCCTGAGCAGTTCTTC. Amino acid sequence: CASSFAGGPEQFF.

V and J are TRBV27 and TRBJ1-1; no clear D gene. Deletions cut 4 bases from V and 0 bases from J, with 15 bases between. CDR1 MNHEY and CDR2 SMNVEV come from the germline V gene (reference sequence). The CDR3 runs 16 residues. CDR3 amino acids: CASSSIVIGVNTEAFF. For the CDR3, the DNA is TGTGCCAGCAGTTCAATAGTCATTGGAGTGAACACTGAAGCTTTCTTT.

The CDR3 sequence: CASSVDKLTEAFF. The CDR3 region has the DNA TGTGCCAGCAGTGTTGACAAGCTCACTGAAGCTTTCTTT. The rearrangement uses TRBV28 and TRBJ1-1; no definite D call. V gave up 5 bases and J gave up 4 bases, with 11 bases separating them. CDR1 is MDHEN and CDR2 is SYDVKM in the germline V gene. This CDR3 comprises 13 residues.

The chain employs TRBV7-9 and TRBJ2-5; 7 bases match TRBD1. J was trimmed by 0 bases and V by 6 bases; bases with no gene match: 7. CDR1 SEHNR and CDR2 FQNEAQ come from the germline V gene (reference sequence). The CDR3 runs to 15 residues. The CDR3 reads CASRLTGVYQETQYF. The CDR3 DNA follows: TGTGCCAGCAGATTAACAGGGGTGTACCAAGAGACCCAGTACTTC.

V gene TRBV21-1 combines with J gene TRBJ2-7; TRBD2, the table's D call, was not compared with the DNA. TRBV21-1 is marked as a pseudogene. This CDR3 is built from 17 residues. Here the CDR3 reads CASSNYWPGGGSYEQYV. CDR3 coding DNA: TGTGCCAGCAGCAACTATTGGCCGGGGGGCGGTTCCTACGAGCAGTACGTC.

The chain is built from TRBV7-9 and TRBJ1-1; D gene unclear. With 2 bases removed from V and 0 bases from J, the gap between germline ends came to 7 bases. The germline V gene encodes CDR1 SEHNR and CDR2 FQNEAQ (reference sequence). The CDR3 runs 14 residues. The CDR3 loop is CASSLSIMNTEAFF. The CDR3 DNA reads as TGTGCCAGCAGCTTATCAATCATGAACACTGAAGCTTTCTTT.

CDR3 amino acids: CASSPGADRGPPGANVLTF. CDR3 nucleotides: TGCGCCAGCAGCCCCGGTGCGGACAGGGGGCCTCCTGGGGCCAACGTCCTGACTTTC. The chain couples TRBV4-1 to TRBJ2-6; 11 bases agree with TRBD1. Germline loops: CDR1 MGHRA, CDR2 YSYEKL. The CDR3 covers 19 residues. J gave up 2 bases and V 4 bases, and 10 bases lay outside the gene matches.

The CDR3 sequence is CASSFPRENYGYTF. The CDR3 bases are TGTGCCAGCAGCTTCCCCCGGGAGAACTATGGCTACACCTTC. The J gene is TRBJ1-2, the V gene TRBV7-9; unclear D gene. Per germline, CDR1 SEHNR and CDR2 FQNEAQ (reference sequence). This CDR3 has 14 amino acids. Trimming removed 3 bases at V and 2 bases at J, with 10 bases between.

The chain couples TRBV5-1 to TRBJ1-3; no clear D. Germline CDR1 and CDR2: SGHRS and YFSETQ. This CDR3 is built from 15 residues. The germline V and J ends were trimmed by 2 bases and 2 bases, with 11 bases remaining between them. The CDR3 region is CASSLPRSAGNTIYF. The CDR3 nucleotides read TGCGCCAGCAGCTTACCCCGGTCTGCTGGAAACACCATATATTTT. Complete variable domain (other parts from reference TRBV5-1 and TRBJ1-3): KAGVTQTPRYLIKTRGQQVTLSCSPISGHRSVSWYQQTPGQGLQFLFEYFSETQRNKGNFPGRFSGRQFSNSRSEMNVSTLELGDSALYLCASSLPRSAGNTIYFGEGSWLTVV.

The chain employs TRBV19 and TRBJ2-2; 11 nucleotides match TRBD2. J was trimmed by 5 bases and V by 2 bases; bases with no gene match: 7. CDR1 and CDR2 from the germline V gene are LNHDA and SQIVND (reference sequence). There are 17 residues in the CDR3. The CDR3 coding sequence is TGTGCCAGTAGTATACTAGCGGGGGGAGGAAGGACCGGGGAGCTGTTTTTT. Its protein product is CASSILAGGGRTGELFF.

The chain carries TRBV7-9 and TRBJ1-1; D is unclear. Trimming shortened V by 4 bases and J by 1 base, and 10 bases separated the two germline ends. The V gene's germline CDR1 is SEHNR and CDR2 FQNEAQ (reference sequence). The CDR3 sequence is 14 residues long. In DNA form, the CDR3 reads TGTGCCAGCAGCTCTAAAAAGAAGAACACTGAAGCTTTCTTT. This translates into CASSSKKKNTEAFF.